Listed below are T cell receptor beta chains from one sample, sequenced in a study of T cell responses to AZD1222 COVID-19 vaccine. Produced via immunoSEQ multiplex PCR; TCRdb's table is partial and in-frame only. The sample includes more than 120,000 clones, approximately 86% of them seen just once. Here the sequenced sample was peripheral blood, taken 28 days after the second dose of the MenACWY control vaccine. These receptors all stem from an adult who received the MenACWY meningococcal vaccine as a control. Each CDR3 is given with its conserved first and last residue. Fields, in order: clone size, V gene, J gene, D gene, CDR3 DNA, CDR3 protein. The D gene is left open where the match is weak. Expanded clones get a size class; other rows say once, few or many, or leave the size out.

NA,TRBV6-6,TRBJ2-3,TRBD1,TGTGCCAGCACGCAAAGGGGACAGGGGACAGATACGCAGTATTTT,CASTQRGQGTDTQYF
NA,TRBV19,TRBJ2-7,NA,TGTGCCAGTAGTATCGGGGACGGCAGCTCCTACGAGCAGTACTTC,CASSIGDGSSYEQYF
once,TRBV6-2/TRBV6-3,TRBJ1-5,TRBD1,TGTGCCAGCAGTCGGACAGGGGGCGCCCAGCCCCAGCATTTT,CASSRTGGAQPQHF
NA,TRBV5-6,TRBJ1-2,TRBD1,TGTGCCAGCAGCGCCCCGACAGGGGTCTATGGCTACACCTTC,CASSAPTGVYGYTF
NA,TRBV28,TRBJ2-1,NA,TGTGCCAGCGGGGACATCTCCTACAATGAGCAGTTCTTC,CASGDISYNEQFF
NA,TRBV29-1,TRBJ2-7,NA,TGCAGCGTTAAAGCGGTCTCCTACGAGCAGTACTTC,CSVKAVSYEQYF
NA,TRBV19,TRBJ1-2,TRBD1,TGTGCCAGTGGACCCGGGACAGGGGAGGGAGGCTACACCTTC,CASGPGTGEGGYTF
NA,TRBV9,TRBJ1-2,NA,TGTGCCAGCAGCGTAGTCGCGGGGTATGGCTACACCTTC,CASSVVAGYGYTF
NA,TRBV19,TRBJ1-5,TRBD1,TGTGCCAGTAGGGGGACAGGGGACGGAAGCAATCAGCCCCAGCATTTT,CASRGTGDGSNQPQHF
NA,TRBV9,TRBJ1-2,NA,TGTGCCAGCAGCGATCGGACGGAGTCCTATGGCTACACCTTC,CASSDRTESYGYTF
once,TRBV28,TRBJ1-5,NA,TGTGCCAGCAGTTTCCCTACAGGGTTCCATCAGCCCCAGCATTTT,CASSFPTGFHQPQHF